This record covers a single T cell receptor (beta chain). Taking its sample share into account, this clonotype is medium-sized (0.01 to 0.1%). Its antigen remains unidentified. Per-base qualities were not stored, and no clone one base away is much larger. The data are from a study of somatic reversion in DOCK8 deficiency (dated by TCRdb to between 2020 and 2021). Notes on the research overall: T cell receptor beta repertoires were compared among DOCK8-deficient patients, DOCK8-revertant patients and healthy volunteers. The ways in which somatic reversion of pathogenic DOCK8 variants alters lymphocyte differentiation and function in DOCK8 deficiency were investigated. The DOCK8-deficient patients included in the study had been described in earlier reports.

The healthy control blood was obtained from volunteer donors, who were supplied by blood services in Australia and France. Genomic DNA for TCR repertoire analysis was extracted from either whole blood samples or PBMCs. Overall study outcomes, separate from this receptor: The methods did not state, for each individual sample, whether the source material was whole blood or PBMCs.

The library was made by multiplex PCR. One-step amplicon PCR with EuroClonality-NGS primers was used to generate TRB libraries from about 90 ng genomic DNA. TRB amplicons were sequenced on Illumina MiSeq instruments with 2 x 250 bp version 2 chemistry. For the original study's pipeline: IMGT/HighV-QUEST was used for primary TRB sequence analysis and V(D)J annotation. Once nonfunctional clones had been removed and the data downsampled for comparisons between samples, VDJtools was used to evaluate repertoire diversity and composition. TCRdb reran the public reads through fastp at Q25 and MiXCR, keeping productive beta chains. Rows merge per CDR3 protein into single entries with the most common DNA and genes. TCRdb's processing, not the study's, gives the V and J calls here. The sample yields more than 2,500 distinct CDR3 sequences; about 25% were counted once. The top ten constitute around 9.5% of the sample.

CDR1 and CDR2, looked up from the germline V gene, are SGHDT and YYEEEE. The CDR3 runs 16 amino acids, cysteine and phenylalanine included. Only CDR3 DNA is held: 48 bases, read in frame from base 1. V lost 4 bases and J lost 1 base, and the count of bases not matched to a germline gene is 8. This sequence uses TRBV5-6 and TRBJ1-1; 9 bases in the middle match TRBD1. Sequenced sample: peripheral blood. The TCR sequence derives from a human donor in good health. The sequence in DNA is TGTGCCAGCAGCGACCTACAGGGGGCAGGGAACACTGAAGCTTTCTTT. This is translated as CASSDLQGAGNTEAFF.